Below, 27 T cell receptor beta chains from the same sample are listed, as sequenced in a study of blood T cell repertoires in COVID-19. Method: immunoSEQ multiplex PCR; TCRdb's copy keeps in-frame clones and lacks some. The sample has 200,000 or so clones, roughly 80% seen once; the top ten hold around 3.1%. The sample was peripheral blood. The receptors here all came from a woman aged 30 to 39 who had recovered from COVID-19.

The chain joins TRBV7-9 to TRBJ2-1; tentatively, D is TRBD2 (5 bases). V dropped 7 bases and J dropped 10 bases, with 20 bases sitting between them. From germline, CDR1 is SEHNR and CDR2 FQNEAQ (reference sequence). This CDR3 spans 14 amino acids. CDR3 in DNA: TGTGCCAGCATAAGGGAGAGGGCTACTGAGGAGCAGTTCTTC. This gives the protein CASIRERATEEQFF. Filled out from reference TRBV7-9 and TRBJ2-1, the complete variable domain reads DTGVSQNPRHKITKRGQNVTFRCDPISEHNRLYWYRQTLGQGPEFLTYFQNEAQLEKSRLLSDRFSAERPKGSFSTLEIQRTEQGDSAMYLCASIRERATEEQFFGPGTRLTVL.

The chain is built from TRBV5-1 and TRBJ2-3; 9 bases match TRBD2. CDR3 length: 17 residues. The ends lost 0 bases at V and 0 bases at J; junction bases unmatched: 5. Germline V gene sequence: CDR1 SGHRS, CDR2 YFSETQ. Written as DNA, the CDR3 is TGCGCCAGCAGCTTGGGCGCGGGAGGGGTTAGCACAGATACGCAGTATTTT. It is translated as CASSLGAGGVSTDTQYF.

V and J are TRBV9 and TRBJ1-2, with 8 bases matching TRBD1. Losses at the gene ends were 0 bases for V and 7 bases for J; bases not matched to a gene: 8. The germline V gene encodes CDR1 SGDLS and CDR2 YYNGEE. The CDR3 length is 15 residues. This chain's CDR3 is CASSVATRQGAGYTF. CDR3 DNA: TGTGCCAGCAGCGTAGCTACTCGGCAGGGGGCTGGCTACACCTTC.

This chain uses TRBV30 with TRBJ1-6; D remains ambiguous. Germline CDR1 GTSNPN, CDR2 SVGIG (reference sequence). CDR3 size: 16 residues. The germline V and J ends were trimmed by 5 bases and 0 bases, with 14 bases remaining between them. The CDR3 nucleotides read TGTGCCTGGGGGCCGAAGGGAGGCTCCTATAATTCACCCCTCCACTTT. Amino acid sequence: CAWGPKGGSYNSPLHF.

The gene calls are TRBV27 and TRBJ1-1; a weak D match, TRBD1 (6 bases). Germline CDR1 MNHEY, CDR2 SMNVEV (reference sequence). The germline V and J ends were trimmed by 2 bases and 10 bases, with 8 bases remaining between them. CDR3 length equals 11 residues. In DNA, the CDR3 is TGTGCCAGCAGTTTAGGGGGCGTAGCTTTCTTT. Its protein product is CASSLGGVAFF.

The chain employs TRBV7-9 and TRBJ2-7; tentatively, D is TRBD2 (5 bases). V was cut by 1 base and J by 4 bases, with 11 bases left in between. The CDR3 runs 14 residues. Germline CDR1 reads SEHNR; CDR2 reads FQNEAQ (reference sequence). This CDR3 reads CASSLEGVVYEQYF. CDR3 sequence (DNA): TGTGCCAGCAGCTTAGAGGGAGTGGTGTACGAGCAGTACTTC.

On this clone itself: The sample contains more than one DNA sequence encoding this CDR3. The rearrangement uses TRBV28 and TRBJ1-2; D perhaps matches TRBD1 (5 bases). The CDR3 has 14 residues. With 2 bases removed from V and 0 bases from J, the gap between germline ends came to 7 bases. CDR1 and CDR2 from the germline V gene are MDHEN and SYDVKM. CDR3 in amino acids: CASSLGGANYGYTF. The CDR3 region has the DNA TGTGCCAGCAGTTTAGGAGGGGCTAACTATGGCTACACCTTC.

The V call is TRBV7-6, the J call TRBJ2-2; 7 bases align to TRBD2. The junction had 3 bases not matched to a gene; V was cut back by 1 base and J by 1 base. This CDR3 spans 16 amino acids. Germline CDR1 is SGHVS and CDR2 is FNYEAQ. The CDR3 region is CASSLESSGNTGELFF. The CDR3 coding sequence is TGTGCCAGCAGCTTAGAGTCTAGCGGGAACACCGGGGAGCTGTTTTTT.

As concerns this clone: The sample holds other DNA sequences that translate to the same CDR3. For the CDR3, the DNA is TGTGCCAGCTCACCAACGGGGAACACTGAAGCTTTCTTT. Protein sequence: CASSPTGNTEAFF. V is TRBV18 and J is TRBJ1-1; D remains unclear. Deletions cut 2 bases from V and 1 base from J, with 5 bases between. Germline V gene data show CDR1 as KGHSH and CDR2 as LQKENI. CDR3 length: 13 amino acids. Using reference TRBV18 and TRBJ1-1 for the parts outside the CDR3, the full variable domain is NAGVMQNPRHLVRRRGQEARLRCSPMKGHSHVYWYRQLPEEGLKFMVYLQKENIIDESGMPKERFSAEFPKEGPSILRIQQVVRGDSAAYFCASSPTGNTEAFFGQGTRLTVV.

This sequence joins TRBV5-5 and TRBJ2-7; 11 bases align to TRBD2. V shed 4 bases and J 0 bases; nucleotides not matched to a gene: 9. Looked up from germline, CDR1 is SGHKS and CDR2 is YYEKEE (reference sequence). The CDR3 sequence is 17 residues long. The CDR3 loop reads CASSGGTSGESSYEQYF. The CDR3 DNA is TGTGCCAGCAGCGGCGGGACTAGCGGAGAGTCCTCCTACGAGCAGTACTTC.

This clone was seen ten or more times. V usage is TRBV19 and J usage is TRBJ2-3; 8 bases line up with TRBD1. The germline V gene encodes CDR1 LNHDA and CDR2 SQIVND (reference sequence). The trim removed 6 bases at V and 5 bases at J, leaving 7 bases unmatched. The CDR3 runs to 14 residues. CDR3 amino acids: CASRVPGGLDTQYF. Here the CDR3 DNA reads TGTGCCAGTAGAGTGCCAGGGGGCTTAGATACGCAGTATTTT.

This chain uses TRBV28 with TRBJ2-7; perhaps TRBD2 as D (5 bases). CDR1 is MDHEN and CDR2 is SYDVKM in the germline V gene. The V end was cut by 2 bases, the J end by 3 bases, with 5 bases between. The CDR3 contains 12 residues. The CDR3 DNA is TGTGCCAGCAGTTTAGAGGGCTACGAGCAGTACTTC. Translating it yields CASSLEGYEQYF.

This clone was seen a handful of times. Here the CDR3 reads CASSPLQGVTDTQYF. The CDR3 DNA reads as TGCGCCAGCAGCCCCCTACAGGGAGTGACAGATACGCAGTATTTT. This chain connects TRBV5-1 to TRBJ2-3; tentative D call: TRBD1 (6 bases). Looked up from germline, CDR1 is SGHRS and CDR2 is YFSETQ. V lost 4 bases and J lost 3, with 15 bases in between. The CDR3 loop spans 15 amino acids.

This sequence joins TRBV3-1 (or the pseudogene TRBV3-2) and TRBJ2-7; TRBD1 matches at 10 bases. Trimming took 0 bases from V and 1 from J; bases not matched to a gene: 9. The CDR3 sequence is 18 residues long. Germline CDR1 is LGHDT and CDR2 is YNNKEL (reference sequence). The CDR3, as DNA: TGTGCCAGCAGCCAAGAGGTCGGGTGGGGACAGGGGTCCTACGAGCAGTACTTC. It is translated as CASSQEVGWGQGSYEQYF.

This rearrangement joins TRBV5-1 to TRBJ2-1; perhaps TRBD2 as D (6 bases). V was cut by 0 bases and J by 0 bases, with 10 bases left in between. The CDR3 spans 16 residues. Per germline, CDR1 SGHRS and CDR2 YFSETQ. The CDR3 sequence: CASSLELAISYNEQFF. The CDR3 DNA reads TGCGCCAGCAGCTTGGAACTAGCAATCTCCTACAATGAGCAGTTCTTC.

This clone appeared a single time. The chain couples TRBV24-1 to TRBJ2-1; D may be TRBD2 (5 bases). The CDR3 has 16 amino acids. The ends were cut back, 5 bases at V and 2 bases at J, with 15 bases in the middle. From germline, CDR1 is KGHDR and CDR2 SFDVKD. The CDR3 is CATSGLTSPTYNEQFF. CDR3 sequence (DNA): TGTGCCACCAGTGGTCTAACTAGTCCCACCTACAATGAGCAGTTCTTC.

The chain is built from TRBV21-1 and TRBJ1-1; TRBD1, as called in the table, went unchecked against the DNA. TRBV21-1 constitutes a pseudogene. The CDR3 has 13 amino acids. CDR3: CASSRDTNTEAFF. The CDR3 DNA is TGTGCCAGCAGCAGAGACACGAACACTGAAGCTTTCTTT.

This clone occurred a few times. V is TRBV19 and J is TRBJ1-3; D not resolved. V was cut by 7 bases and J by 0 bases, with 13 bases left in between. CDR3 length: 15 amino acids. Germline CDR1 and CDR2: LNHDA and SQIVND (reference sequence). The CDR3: CASTPGGSSGNTIYF. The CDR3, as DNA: TGTGCCAGTACCCCTGGCGGAAGCTCTGGAAACACCATATATTTT.

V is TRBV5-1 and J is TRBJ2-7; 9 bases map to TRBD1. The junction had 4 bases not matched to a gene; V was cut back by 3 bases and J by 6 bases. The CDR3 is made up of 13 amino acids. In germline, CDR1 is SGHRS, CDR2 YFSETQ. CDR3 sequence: CASSSDRGAEQYF. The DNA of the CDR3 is TGCGCCAGCAGCTCGGACAGGGGAGCCGAGCAGTACTTC.

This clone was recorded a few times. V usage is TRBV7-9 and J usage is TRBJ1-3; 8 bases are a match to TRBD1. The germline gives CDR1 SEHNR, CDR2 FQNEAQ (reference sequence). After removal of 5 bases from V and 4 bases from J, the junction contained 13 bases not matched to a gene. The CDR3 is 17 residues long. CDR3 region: CASSPDRDSSWGNTIYF. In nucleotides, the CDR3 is TGTGCCAGCAGCCCGGACAGGGATAGCTCTTGGGGAAACACCATATATTTT.

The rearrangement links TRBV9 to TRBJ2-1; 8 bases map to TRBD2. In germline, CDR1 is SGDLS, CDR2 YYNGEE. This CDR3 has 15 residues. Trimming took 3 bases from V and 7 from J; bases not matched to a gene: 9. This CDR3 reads CASSGRAGVYNEQFF. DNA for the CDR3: TGTGCCAGCAGCGGGAGAGCGGGAGTATATAATGAGCAGTTCTTC.

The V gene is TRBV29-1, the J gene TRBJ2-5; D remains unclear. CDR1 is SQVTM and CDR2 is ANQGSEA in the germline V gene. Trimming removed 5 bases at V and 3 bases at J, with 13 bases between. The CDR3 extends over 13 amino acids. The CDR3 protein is CSVPHLGEETQYF. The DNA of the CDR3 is TGCAGCGTTCCGCATTTAGGAGAAGAGACCCAGTACTTC. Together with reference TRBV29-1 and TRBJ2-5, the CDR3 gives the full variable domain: SAVISQKPSRDICQRGTSLTIQCQVDSQVTMMFWYRQQPGQSLTLIATANQGSEATYESGFVIDKFPISRPNLTFSTLTVSNMSPEDSSIYLCSVPHLGEETQYFGPGTRLLVL.

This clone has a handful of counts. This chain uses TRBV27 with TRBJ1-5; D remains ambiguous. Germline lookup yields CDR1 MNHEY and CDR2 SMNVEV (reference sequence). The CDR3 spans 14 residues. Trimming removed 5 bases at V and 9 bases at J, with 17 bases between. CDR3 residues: CASSDLFPSGPQHF. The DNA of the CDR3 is TGTGCCAGCAGTGATCTGTTCCCCAGCGGGCCCCAGCATTTT.

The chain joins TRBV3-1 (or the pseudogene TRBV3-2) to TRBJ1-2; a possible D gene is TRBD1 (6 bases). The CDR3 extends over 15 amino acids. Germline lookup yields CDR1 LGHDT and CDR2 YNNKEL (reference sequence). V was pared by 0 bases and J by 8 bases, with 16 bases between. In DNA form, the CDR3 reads TGTGCCAGCAGCCAAGAGGGGGCAGGGGTAAGAGGCTACACCTTC. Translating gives CASSQEGAGVRGYTF.

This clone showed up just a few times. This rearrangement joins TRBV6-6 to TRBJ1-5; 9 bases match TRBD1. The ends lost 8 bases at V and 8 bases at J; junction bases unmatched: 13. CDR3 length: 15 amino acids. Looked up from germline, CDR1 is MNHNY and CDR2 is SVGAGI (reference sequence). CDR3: CASGRTGVYGEPQHF. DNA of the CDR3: TGTGCCAGCGGGCGGACAGGGGTATACGGTGAGCCCCAGCATTTT.

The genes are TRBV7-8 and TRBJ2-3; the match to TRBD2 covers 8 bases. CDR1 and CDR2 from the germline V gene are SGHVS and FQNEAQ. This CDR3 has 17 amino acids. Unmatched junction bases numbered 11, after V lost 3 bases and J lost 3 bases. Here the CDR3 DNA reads TGTGCCAGCAGCTTCGCCTACGGGGGGGCGGAAACAGATACGCAGTATTTT. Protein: CASSFAYGGAETDTQYF.

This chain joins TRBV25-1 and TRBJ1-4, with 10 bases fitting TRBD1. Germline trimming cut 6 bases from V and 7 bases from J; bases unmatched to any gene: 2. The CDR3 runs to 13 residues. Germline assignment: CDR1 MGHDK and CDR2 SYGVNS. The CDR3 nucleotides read TGTGCCAGCAGGGGACAGGGGCTTGAAAAACTGTTTTTT. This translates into CASRGQGLEKLFF.